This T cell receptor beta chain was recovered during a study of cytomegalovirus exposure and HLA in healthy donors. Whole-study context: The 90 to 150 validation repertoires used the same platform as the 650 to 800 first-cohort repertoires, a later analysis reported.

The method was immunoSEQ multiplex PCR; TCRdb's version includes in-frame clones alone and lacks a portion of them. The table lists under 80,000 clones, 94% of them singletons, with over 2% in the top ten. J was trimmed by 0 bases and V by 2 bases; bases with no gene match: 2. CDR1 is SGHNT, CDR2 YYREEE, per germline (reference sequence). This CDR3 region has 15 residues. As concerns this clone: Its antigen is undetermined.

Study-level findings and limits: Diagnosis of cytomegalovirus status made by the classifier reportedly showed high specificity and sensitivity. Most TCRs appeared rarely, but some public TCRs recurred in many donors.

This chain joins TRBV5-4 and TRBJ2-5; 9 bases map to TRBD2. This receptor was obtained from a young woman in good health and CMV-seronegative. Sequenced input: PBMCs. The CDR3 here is CASSFQRGDQETQYF. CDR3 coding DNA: TGTGCCAGCAGCTTCCAGCGGGGGGACCAAGAGACCCAGTACTTC.